This TCR beta chain was sequenced for a study of control samples from healthy donors and cancer patients. The sample holds a few counts of this clone. Germline V CDR1 and CDR2: LGHNA, YNFKEQ. The CDR3 spans 24 residues. J gave up 0 bases and V 1 base, and 21 bases lay outside the gene matches. Sequencing used immunoSEQ multiplex PCR; TCRdb keeps in-frame clones, though not all of them. The sample has about 100,000 clones; roughly 84% are singletons. The chain links TRBV4-2 to TRBJ2-3, with TRBD2 matching over 14 bases. This TCR derives from a woman in her forties or fifties in good health. Specimen: blood. The CDR3 sequence: CASSQVRAGGTSGGQVASTDTQYF. The DNA for the CDR3 is TGTGCCAGCAGCCAAGTGAGGGCCGGAGGGACTAGCGGGGGCCAGGTTGCTAGCACAGATACGCAGTATTTT.